The sequence of this TCR beta chain was determined in a study of blood T cell repertoires in COVID-19. Germline V CDR1 and CDR2: MDHEN, SYDVKM. Trimming removed 8 bases from V and 3 bases from J; junction bases left unmatched: 7. The CDR3 contains 14 residues. Sequenced by immunoSEQ multiplex PCR; TCRdb stores in-frame clones only, minus some. The data hold around 240,000 clones, with approximately 82% observed a single time. The sample comprised peripheral blood. The chain carries TRBV28 and TRBJ1-5; 7 bases match TRBD1. This receptor was obtained from a woman of 80 years or more with acute or convalescent COVID-19. The CDR3 region has the DNA TGTGCCAGCTGGGCAGGGGGAAACAATCAGCCCCAGCATTTT. Residues: CASWAGGNNQPQHF.